A single sample is the source of the 20 T cell receptor beta chains below, sequenced in a study of neurological immune-mediated disorders. TCRdb reprocessed the 5' RACE reads with MiXCR, giving one entry per CDR3 protein. The sample carries tens of thousands of distinct CDR3 sequences, almost 3.5% recorded once. Sample: PBMCs. These receptors all come from a man between 40 and 49 years old with multiple sclerosis.

This clonotype was found many times. The CDR3 DNA follows: TGCAGCGCCTTGACAGGGGCCAGCGAAAAACTGTTTTTT. This encodes CSALTGASEKLFF. The chain is built from TRBV29-1 and TRBJ1-4, with 8 bases matching TRBD1. V was pared by 7 bases and J by 8 bases, with 9 bases of the junction left unmatched. Germline V CDR1 and CDR2: SQVTM, ANQGSEA. This CDR3 is 13 amino acids long.

Many counts were recorded for this clonotype. The chain joins TRBV20-1 to TRBJ2-3, with D unresolved. CDR1 and CDR2 (germline): DFQATT, SNEGSKA (reference sequence). Trimming shortened V by 5 bases and J by 3 bases, and 12 bases separated the two germline ends. There are 13 residues in the CDR3. The CDR3 DNA sequence: TGCAGTGCTCGCCCGGGTGTAACAGATACGCAGTATTTT. Encoded protein: CSARPGVTDTQYF.

This clonotype has at least ten counts. The V gene is TRBV20-1, the J gene TRBJ1-2; perhaps TRBD1 as D (5 bases). Between the trimmed V and J ends, which lost 0 bases and 8 bases, there was a span of 16 bases. CDR1 is DFQATT and CDR2 is SNEGSKA in the germline V gene (reference sequence). This CDR3 has 14 residues. The CDR3 region has the DNA TGCAGTGCTAGAGATAATCAGGGCCAACGAGGCTACACCTTC. Amino acid sequence: CSARDNQGQRGYTF.

This clonotype has ten or more counts. The V and J genes are TRBV2 and TRBJ1-2; TRBD1 aligns across 9 bases. Looked up from germline, CDR1 is SNHLY and CDR2 is FYNNEI. The CDR3 runs 15 residues. V lost 6 bases, J lost 1 base, and 6 bases stayed unmatched. In DNA form, the CDR3 reads TGTGCCAGCAGGAACAGGGGGCTCAATAACTATGGCTACACCTTC. Encoded protein: CASRNRGLNNYGYTF.

This clonotype has ten or more counts. The chain uses TRBV12-3 or TRBV12-4 and TRBJ2-3; D may correspond to TRBD1 or TRBD2 (5 bases each). The V end lost 8 bases, the J end lost 2 bases, and 23 bases lay between the germline ends. The CDR3 loop spans 17 amino acids. The CDR3 nucleotides are TGTGCCAGCTCCCCCAGCAGTGGGGGTGGTGTCACAGATACGCAGTATTTT. Residues: CASSPSSGGGVTDTQYF.

V and J are TRBV19 and TRBJ1-5; TRBD1 might be the D (5 bases). The V end lost 5 bases, the J end lost 0 bases, and 17 bases lay between the germline ends. This CDR3 comprises 17 residues. From germline, CDR1 is LNHDA and CDR2 SQIVND (reference sequence). CDR3 coding DNA: TGTGCCAGTAGTCTCGACACACAGGTAAATAGCAATCAGCCCCAGCATTTT. This codes for CASSLDTQVNSNQPQHF.

There are many counts of this clonotype. The J gene is TRBJ2-7, the V gene TRBV6-5; 7 positions agree with TRBD1. Trimming took 6 bases from V and 6 from J; bases not matched to a gene: 5. CDR1 MNHEY and CDR2 SVGAGI come from the germline V gene. CDR3 size: 12 residues. The CDR3 region has the DNA TGTGCCAGCAGAACAGGGGTGGGCGAGCAGTACTTC. Its protein is CASRTGVGEQYF.

This clonotype was counted many times. The CDR3 nucleotides are TGTGCCAGCAGCTTAGGACTAGAGCAATCGACAGATACGCAGTATTTT. It translates to CASSLGLEQSTDTQYF. The gene calls are TRBV7-2 and TRBJ2-3, with a weak D call TRBD2 (6 bases). Germline CDR1 SGHTA, CDR2 FQGNSA. The CDR3 consists of 16 residues. V was cut by 1 base and J by 3 bases, with 14 bases left in between.

V usage is TRBV18 and J usage is TRBJ1-1; tentative D call: TRBD1 (5 bases). Between the trimmed V and J ends, which lost 2 bases and 1 base, there was a span of 11 bases. The germline CDR1 and CDR2 sequences are KGHSH and LQKENI. This CDR3 comprises 15 residues. CDR3: CASSPSGRGNTEAFF. The CDR3 DNA reads as TGTGCCAGCTCACCATCGGGGCGCGGGAACACTGAAGCTTTCTTT.

This clonotype was seen repeatedly, ten times or more. CDR3 DNA sequence: TGCGCCAGCAGCACGGGGACAGGGGCTGGCACAGATACGCAGTATTTT. It is translated as CASSTGTGAGTDTQYF. The V call is TRBV5-1, the J call TRBJ2-3; 10 bases are shared with TRBD1. CDR1 and CDR2 from the germline V gene are SGHRS and YFSETQ. V shed 4 bases, J shed 1 base, and the junction held 6 bases outside the gene matches. This CDR3 has 16 residues.

This clonotype was found many times. The V call is TRBV20-1, the J call TRBJ1-2; D call uncertain. V lost 0 bases and J lost 7, with 12 bases in between. Germline CDR1 is DFQATT and CDR2 is SNEGSKA (reference sequence). There are 13 residues in the CDR3. CDR3 sequence (DNA): TGCAGTGCTAGAGATTTCGAGAGGAGTGGCTACACCTTC. As protein: CSARDFERSGYTF.

This clonotype was counted many times. V is TRBV5-1 and J is TRBJ2-3; 7 bases are a match to TRBD1. V lost 4 bases and J lost 0; bases outside the gene matches: 5. This CDR3 is built from 15 residues. CDR1 and CDR2 from the germline V gene are SGHRS and YFSETQ. The chain's CDR3 is CASSRQGGSTDTQYF. In DNA, the CDR3 is TGCGCCAGCAGCCGACAGGGCGGGAGCACAGATACGCAGTATTTT.

This clonotype came up many times. The chain couples TRBV27 to TRBJ2-7; 8 bases are shared with TRBD1. Germline V gene lookup returns CDR1 MNHEY and CDR2 SMNVEV (reference sequence). The CDR3 is 15 residues long. The J segment lost 6 bases and the V segment lost 5 bases, leaving 12 bases of the junction unmatched. As DNA, the CDR3 is TGTGCCAGCAGTGCCTCAGGGGGCGTCCTTGGCGAGCAGTACTTC. Its protein is CASSASGGVLGEQYF.

The chain couples TRBV7-6 to TRBJ2-7; 7 nucleotides line up with TRBD1. The ends lost 5 bases at V and 5 bases at J; junction bases unmatched: 3. Germline-derived CDR1 and CDR2 are SGHVS and FNYEAQ. This CDR3 spans 12 amino acids. CDR3 sequence: CASSLDRNEQYF. In nucleotides, the CDR3 is TGTGCCAGCAGCCTGGACAGGAACGAGCAGTACTTC.

This clonotype was detected ten times or more. The chain recombines TRBV5-1 with TRBJ2-2; 10 bases match TRBD1. Germline lookup yields CDR1 SGHRS and CDR2 YFSETQ. The CDR3 consists of 15 residues. V dropped 0 bases and J dropped 5; count of bases not matched to a gene: 1. In DNA, the CDR3 is TGCGCCAGCAGCTTGGGGGACAGGGGAACCGGGGAGCTGTTTTTT. Translated, it gives CASSLGDRGTGELFF.

This clonotype occurred many times. DNA for the CDR3: TGTGCCAGCAGCTTGGTGGCTAGAGGGTACAATGAGCAGTTCTTC. This gives the protein CASSLVARGYNEQFF. This chain uses TRBV5-5 with TRBJ2-1, with D tentatively TRBD2 (5 bases). The germline gives CDR1 SGHKS, CDR2 YYEKEE (reference sequence). Trimming took 0 bases from V and 4 from J, leaving 11 bases between them. This CDR3 is 15 amino acids long.

Ten or more counts support this clonotype. The genes are TRBV5-1 and TRBJ2-7; 15 bases fit TRBD2. V lost 4 bases and J lost 3; bases outside the gene matches: 5. This CDR3 has 16 amino acids. Germline lookup yields CDR1 SGHRS and CDR2 YFSETQ. The CDR3 loop is CASSPGLAGGYYEQYF. The CDR3 DNA is TGCGCCAGCAGCCCCGGACTAGCGGGGGGGTACTACGAGCAGTACTTC. The full variable domain, completed using reference TRBV5-1 and TRBJ2-7, is KAGVTQTPRYLIKTRGQQVTLSCSPISGHRSVSWYQQTPGQGLQFLFEYFSETQRNKGNFPGRFSGRQFSNSRSEMNVSTLELGDSALYLCASSPGLAGGYYEQYFGPGTRLTVT.

The rearrangement uses TRBV6-5 and TRBJ2-1; D is possibly TRBD1 (5 bases). Trimming removed 0 bases at V and 2 bases at J, with 8 bases between. Germline values: CDR1 MNHEY, CDR2 SVGAGI. The CDR3 consists of 15 residues. This chain's CDR3 is CASSYSTGTYNEQFF. In DNA form, the CDR3 reads TGTGCCAGCAGTTACTCCACAGGAACCTACAATGAGCAGTTCTTC.

This clonotype was seen repeatedly, ten times or more. The genes are TRBV15 and TRBJ2-3; TRBD1 matches at 9 bases. The germline CDR1 and CDR2 sequences are LNHNV and YYDKDF (reference sequence). The CDR3 loop spans 14 amino acids. V was clipped by 6 bases and J by 8 bases; unmatched bases: 9. The CDR3 loop is CATRLGTGSVTQYF. For the CDR3, the DNA is TGTGCCACCAGGCTCGGGACAGGGTCTGTTACGCAGTATTTT.

The V gene is TRBV6-1, the J gene TRBJ1-2; no reliable D call. The length of the CDR3 is 13 residues. V was cut by 7 bases and J by 6 bases, with 15 bases left in between. Germline V gene sequence: CDR1 MNHNS, CDR2 SASEGT. CDR3 coding DNA: TGTGCCAGCACTCAAGTGACTAGGGATGGCTACACCTTC. Encoded protein: CASTQVTRDGYTF.